The clone carrying this T cell receptor beta chain was counted only a few times. What it binds is not known. Primers used in a second PCR of about 7 to 11 cycles were a sample-barcoded 5' primer and a J-beta primer mix. With 12 random nucleotides, a template-switch adaptor tagged each individual cDNA molecule. TCRdb passed the 5' RACE reads through MiXCR, listing each CDR3 protein once. The sample holds about 1.4 million distinct CDR3 sequences, 59% seen once. Deletions cut 6 bases from V and 6 bases from J, with 14 bases between. The CDR3 covers 12 residues. CDR1 DFQATT and CDR2 SNEGSKA come from the germline V gene (reference sequence). The data stem from a study of blood T cells in healthy people across ages. Turning to the study itself: Per every two T cells, about one barcoded beta molecule was captured by template switching. Points from the study as a whole: More naive CD4+ cells and higher diversity were found in long-lived than in aged donors. Total diversity from one million sequenced T cells was likely underestimated.

The clonotype comes from a man aged 18 to 29 in good health. Material: blood. The chain employs TRBV20-1 and TRBJ2-5, with D uncertain. In DNA form, the CDR3 reads TGCAGTGCCCAAGACTTGGGCCAGACCCAGTACTTC. Its protein product is CSAQDLGQTQYF.